The rows below give T cell receptor beta chains drawn from one sample of a study of beta chain features in type 1 diabetes. Clones were sequenced by immunoSEQ multiplex PCR, and TCRdb holds only the in-frame ones, with some missing. The sample records hundreds of thousands of clones, 9.3% being singletons. The sample taken for sequencing was central memory CD4+ T cells from blood. These receptors originate from a man aged 25-45 years with type 1 diabetes. The CDR3 runs from the conserved cysteine through the conserved F or W. Fields, in order: V gene, J gene, clone size, CDR3 length, D gene, CDR3 DNA, CDR3 protein. The D gene is left open where the match is weak. Some rows mark clone size as missing; the rest say once, few, many or name a class of expanded clone.

v_gene: TRBV5-1; j_gene: TRBJ1-5; abundance: few; len: 15; d_gene: NA; CDR3nt: TGCGCCAGCAGCTTAGAGCCAGGGGCCAATCAGCCCCAGCATTTT; CDR3aa: CASSLEPGANQPQHF
v_gene: TRBV6-1; j_gene: TRBJ1-2; abundance: NA; len: 18; d_gene: TRBD1; CDR3nt: TGTGCCAGCAGTGAAGGAGCCGGGACAGGGGGCGCAGTCTATGGCTACACCTTC; CDR3aa: CASSEGAGTGGAVYGYTF
v_gene: TRBV6-5; j_gene: TRBJ2-5; abundance: NA; len: 16; d_gene: NA; CDR3nt: TGTGCCAGCAGTTACTCCCCGACCTTGGGGCAAGAGACCCAGTACTTC; CDR3aa: CASSYSPTLGQETQYF
v_gene: TRBV30; j_gene: TRBJ1-5; abundance: few; len: 12; d_gene: NA; CDR3nt: TGTGCCTGGTCGGCAGGGAATCAGCCCCAGCATTTT; CDR3aa: CAWSAGNQPQHF
v_gene: TRBV7-9; j_gene: TRBJ1-1; abundance: many; len: 15; d_gene: NA; CDR3nt: TGTGCCAGCAGCCTCGGTCTCATGGGGAGCACTGAAGCTTTCTTT; CDR3aa: CASSLGLMGSTEAFF
v_gene: TRBV18; j_gene: TRBJ1-5; abundance: NA; len: 14; d_gene: NA; CDR3nt: TGTGCCAGCTCCCCAGGACAGAAAAATCAGCCCCAGCATTTT; CDR3aa: CASSPGQKNQPQHF
v_gene: TRBV20-1; j_gene: TRBJ2-5; abundance: few; len: 10; d_gene: NA; CDR3nt: TGCGCTGGGGGCGAAGAGACCCAGTACTTC; CDR3aa: CAGGEETQYF
v_gene: TRBV7-9; j_gene: TRBJ1-2; abundance: few; len: 17; d_gene: NA; CDR3nt: TGTGCCAGCAGCGTTACCGGGACAACCACGTACGCCTATGGCTACACCTTC; CDR3aa: CASSVTGTTTYAYGYTF
v_gene: TRBV9; j_gene: TRBJ2-5; abundance: few; len: 15; d_gene: TRBD2; CDR3nt: TGTGCCAGCAGCGTAGAACCTAGCGGACAAGAGACCCAGTACTTC; CDR3aa: CASSVEPSGQETQYF
v_gene: TRBV19; j_gene: TRBJ2-5; abundance: NA; len: 13; d_gene: NA; CDR3nt: TGTGCCAGTAGTATAGCCCCCATAGAGACCCAGTACTTC; CDR3aa: CASSIAPIETQYF
v_gene: TRBV5-1; j_gene: TRBJ1-4; abundance: few; len: 15; d_gene: NA; CDR3nt: TGCGCCAGCAGCTTGGCCGGAGGGGACGGTGAAAAACTGTTTTTT; CDR3aa: CASSLAGGDGEKLFF
v_gene: TRBV7-2; j_gene: TRBJ1-1; abundance: few; len: 15; d_gene: NA; CDR3nt: TGTGCCAGCAGCGCCATGGGTAGAGGGAACACTGAAGCTTTCTTT; CDR3aa: CASSAMGRGNTEAFF
v_gene: TRBV18; j_gene: TRBJ2-5; abundance: NA; len: 14; d_gene: TRBD1; CDR3nt: TGTGCCAGCTCACCATCTTACAGGGGAGAGACCCAGTACTTC; CDR3aa: CASSPSYRGETQYF
v_gene: TRBV4-1; j_gene: TRBJ2-2; abundance: NA; len: 16; d_gene: NA; CDR3nt: TGCGCCAGCAGCCCAGGGTCGGCGGCCGGGACCGGGGAGCTGTTTTTT; CDR3aa: CASSPGSAAGTGELFF
v_gene: TRBV11-2; j_gene: TRBJ2-7; abundance: NA; len: 14; d_gene: NA; CDR3nt: TGTGCCAGCAGCTTAGATGGGCAGGCCTACGAGCAGTACTTC; CDR3aa: CASSLDGQAYEQYF
v_gene: TRBV25-1; j_gene: TRBJ1-5; abundance: few; len: 14; d_gene: NA; CDR3nt: TGTGCCAGCAGCGGGGAAGGAGCCAGTCAGCCCCAGCATTTT; CDR3aa: CASSGEGASQPQHF
v_gene: TRBV21-1; j_gene: TRBJ1-2; abundance: few; len: 15; d_gene: NA; CDR3nt: TGTGCCAGCGCGTGTGACCCAGGGGTAACGGGAGGCTACACCTTC; CDR3aa: CASACDPGVTGGYTF
v_gene: TRBV7-8; j_gene: TRBJ2-3; abundance: NA; len: 15; d_gene: TRBD1; CDR3nt: TGTGCCAGCAGCTTAGGTGCAGGGGGCAGAGATACGCAGTATTTT; CDR3aa: CASSLGAGGRDTQYF
v_gene: TRBV9; j_gene: TRBJ2-5; abundance: few; len: 16; d_gene: TRBD2; CDR3nt: TGTGCCAGCAGCGTAGCTCCAGCGGGGGGGCAAGAGACCCAGTACTTC; CDR3aa: CASSVAPAGGQETQYF
v_gene: TRBV5-1; j_gene: TRBJ2-5; abundance: NA; len: 16; d_gene: TRBD1; CDR3nt: TGCGCCAGCAGCCACCCCGGGACAGGGGCCAGGGAGACCCAGTACTTC; CDR3aa: CASSHPGTGARETQYF
v_gene: TRBV2; j_gene: TRBJ2-1; abundance: NA; len: 13; d_gene: NA; CDR3nt: TGTGCCAGCAATGACAACGGTGGATCGGAGCAGTTCTTC; CDR3aa: CASNDNGGSEQFF
v_gene: TRBV2; j_gene: TRBJ1-2; abundance: NA; len: 15; d_gene: NA; CDR3nt: TGTGCCAGCAGTGAATACGGCAGCCGGGACTATGGCTACACCTTC; CDR3aa: CASSEYGSRDYGYTF
v_gene: TRBV19; j_gene: TRBJ2-2; abundance: few; len: 17; d_gene: TRBD2; CDR3nt: TGTGCCAGTAGTCCCCTATGGACTAGCGGGAACACCGGGGAGCTGTTTTTT; CDR3aa: CASSPLWTSGNTGELFF
v_gene: TRBV28; j_gene: TRBJ1-1; abundance: NA; len: 16; d_gene: NA; CDR3nt: TGTGCCAGCAGCCTCAGTAGCGCGGGAGTGGGCACTGAAGCTTTCTTT; CDR3aa: CASSLSSAGVGTEAFF
v_gene: TRBV6-5; j_gene: TRBJ2-3; abundance: few; len: 15; d_gene: TRBD2; CDR3nt: TGTGCCAGCAGTTACGGACTAGCGGGGGGAGATACGCAGTATTTT; CDR3aa: CASSYGLAGGDTQYF
v_gene: TRBV11-2; j_gene: TRBJ2-7; abundance: few; len: 14; d_gene: NA; CDR3nt: TGTGCCAGCAGCTTAAGCAGAGATTCCTACGAGCAGTACTTC; CDR3aa: CASSLSRDSYEQYF
v_gene: TRBV6-5; j_gene: TRBJ1-1; abundance: few; len: 12; d_gene: NA; CDR3nt: TGTGCCAGCAGTGAAGCTACGATGGGAGCTTTCTTT; CDR3aa: CASSEATMGAFF
v_gene: TRBV29-1; j_gene: TRBJ2-1; abundance: few; len: 14; d_gene: NA; CDR3nt: TGCAGCGTTGGGAGCGTAGGCTCCTACAATGAGCAGTTCTTC; CDR3aa: CSVGSVGSYNEQFF
v_gene: TRBV27; j_gene: TRBJ2-7; abundance: NA; len: 13; d_gene: NA; CDR3nt: TGTGCCAGCGCGGACAACGTGAACTACGAGCAGTACTTC; CDR3aa: CASADNVNYEQYF
v_gene: TRBV29-1; j_gene: TRBJ2-2; abundance: NA; len: 13; d_gene: NA; CDR3nt: TGCAGCGTTGTCAGCAGGTCTACCGGGGAGCTGTTTTTT; CDR3aa: CSVVSRSTGELFF
v_gene: TRBV9; j_gene: TRBJ2-5; abundance: NA; len: 15; d_gene: TRBD2; CDR3nt: TGTGCCAGCAGCGTGAGTCCTAGCGGGGGGGAGACCCAGTACTTC; CDR3aa: CASSVSPSGGETQYF
v_gene: TRBV7-9; j_gene: TRBJ2-6; abundance: NA; len: 17; d_gene: NA; CDR3nt: TGTGCCAGCAGCTTAGGACCGCGGGGTCCAGGGGCCAACGTCCTGACTTTC; CDR3aa: CASSLGPRGPGANVLTF
v_gene: TRBV30; j_gene: TRBJ2-7; abundance: few; len: 14; d_gene: NA; CDR3nt: TGTGCCTGGAGTGATCCGGGGACCGGATACGAGCAGTACTTC; CDR3aa: CAWSDPGTGYEQYF
v_gene: TRBV27; j_gene: TRBJ2-7; abundance: NA; len: 15; d_gene: NA; CDR3nt: TGTGCCAGCAGTTCCCCCGGGGCAGGGGACTACGAGCAGTACTTC; CDR3aa: CASSSPGAGDYEQYF
v_gene: TRBV6-1; j_gene: TRBJ2-5; abundance: NA; len: 12; d_gene: NA; CDR3nt: TGTGCCAGCAATCGGGAAGTCGAGACCCAGTACTTC; CDR3aa: CASNREVETQYF
v_gene: TRBV28; j_gene: TRBJ1-1; abundance: NA; len: 15; d_gene: TRBD1; CDR3nt: TGTGCCAGCAGTTTACCGGACAGGGTGATCACTGAAGCTTTCTTT; CDR3aa: CASSLPDRVITEAFF
v_gene: TRBV28; j_gene: TRBJ1-6; abundance: NA; len: 15; d_gene: TRBD1; CDR3nt: TGTGCCAGCAGTTTATCGGACAGGGGAAATTCACCCCTCCACTTT; CDR3aa: CASSLSDRGNSPLHF
v_gene: TRBV27; j_gene: TRBJ2-1; abundance: few; len: 18; d_gene: TRBD1; CDR3nt: TGTGCCAGCAGCCAACAGGTACTCCCCGGGACAGGAAGAAATGAGCAGTTCTTC; CDR3aa: CASSQQVLPGTGRNEQFF
v_gene: TRBV5-1; j_gene: TRBJ1-4; abundance: NA; len: 15; d_gene: TRBD1; CDR3nt: TGCGCCAGCAGCGGCGACGGGACAGGGGTTGAAAAACTGTTTTTT; CDR3aa: CASSGDGTGVEKLFF
v_gene: TRBV7-2; j_gene: TRBJ1-2; abundance: NA; len: 16; d_gene: TRBD1; CDR3nt: TGTGCCAGCAGCCGGGGACAGCCCGCGTCGGACTATGGCTACACCTTC; CDR3aa: CASSRGQPASDYGYTF
v_gene: TRBV18; j_gene: TRBJ2-5; abundance: NA; len: 13; d_gene: TRBD1; CDR3nt: TGTGCCAGCTCACCAAACACCCGGGACAGGTACCACTTC; CDR3aa: CASSPNTRDRYHF